The source of this T cell receptor beta chain is a study of cytomegalovirus exposure and HLA in healthy donors. Per the germline V gene, CDR1 is MGHRA and CDR2 is YSYEKL. This CDR3 comprises 16 residues. Germline trimming cut 5 bases from V and 0 bases from J; bases unmatched to any gene: 6. The PCR made use of 60 Vbeta and 13 Jbeta primers. Profiling relied on immunoSEQ multiplex PCR, and the TCRdb table lists in-frame clones only, not all of them. The sample carries some 98,000 clones, less than 9.5% recorded once. Material: PBMCs. The TCR originated in a man in his forties or fifties in good health and CMV-seropositive. This chain joins TRBV4-1 and TRBJ2-3; 9 positions agree with TRBD2. The CDR3 bases are TGCGCCAGCAGCTACGGGACTAGCCCGAGCACAGATACGCAGTATTTT. Translated: CASSYGTSPSTDTQYF.